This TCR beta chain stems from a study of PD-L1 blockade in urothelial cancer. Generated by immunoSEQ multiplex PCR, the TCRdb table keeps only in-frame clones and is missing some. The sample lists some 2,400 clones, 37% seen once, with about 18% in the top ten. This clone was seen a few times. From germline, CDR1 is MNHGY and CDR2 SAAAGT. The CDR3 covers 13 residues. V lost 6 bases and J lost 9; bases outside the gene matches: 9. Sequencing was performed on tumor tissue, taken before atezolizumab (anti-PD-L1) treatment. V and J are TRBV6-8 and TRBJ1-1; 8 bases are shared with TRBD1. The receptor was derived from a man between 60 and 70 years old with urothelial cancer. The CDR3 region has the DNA TGTGCCAGCAGAACGACAGGGGTGCCACAAGCTTTCTTT. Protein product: CASRTTGVPQAFF.